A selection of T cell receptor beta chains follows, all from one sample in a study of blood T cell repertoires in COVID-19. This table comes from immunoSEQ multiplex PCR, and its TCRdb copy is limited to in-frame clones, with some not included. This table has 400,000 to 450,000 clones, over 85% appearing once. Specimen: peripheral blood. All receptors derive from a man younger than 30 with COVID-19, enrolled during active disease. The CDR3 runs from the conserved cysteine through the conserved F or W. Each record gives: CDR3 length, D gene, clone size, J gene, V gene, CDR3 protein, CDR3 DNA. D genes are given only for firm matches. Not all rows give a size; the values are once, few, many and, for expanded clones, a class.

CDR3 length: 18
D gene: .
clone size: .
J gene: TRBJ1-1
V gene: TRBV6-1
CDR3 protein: CASSVMMGRTSGYTEAFF
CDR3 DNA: TGTGCCAGCAGTGTCATGATGGGGCGGACAAGCGGGTACACTGAAGCTTTCTTT

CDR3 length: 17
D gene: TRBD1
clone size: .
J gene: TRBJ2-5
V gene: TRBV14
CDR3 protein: CASSPRGQGWERETQYF
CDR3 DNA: TGTGCCAGCAGCCCCCGGGGACAGGGCTGGGAGAGAGAGACCCAGTACTTC

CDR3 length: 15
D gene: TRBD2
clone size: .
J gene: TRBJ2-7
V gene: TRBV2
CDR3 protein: CASSERRLANHEQYF
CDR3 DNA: TGTGCCAGCAGTGAAAGGAGACTAGCTAACCACGAGCAGTACTTC

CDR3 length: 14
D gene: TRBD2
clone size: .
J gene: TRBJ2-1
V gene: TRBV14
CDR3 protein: CASSRTSAYNEQFF
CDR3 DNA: TGTGCCAGCAGCCGGACTAGCGCCTACAATGAGCAGTTCTTC

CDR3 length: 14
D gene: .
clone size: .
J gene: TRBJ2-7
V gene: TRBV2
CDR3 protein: CASSEGRAPYEQYF
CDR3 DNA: TGTGCCAGCAGTGAAGGTAGAGCTCCCTACGAGCAGTACTTC

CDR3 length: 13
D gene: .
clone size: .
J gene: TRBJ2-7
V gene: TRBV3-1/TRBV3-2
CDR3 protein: CASSLIGGTEQYF
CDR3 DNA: TGTGCCAGCAGCCTGATCGGGGGTACCGAGCAGTACTTC

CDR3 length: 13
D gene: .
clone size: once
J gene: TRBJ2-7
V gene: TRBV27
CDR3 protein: CASSETQSYEQYF
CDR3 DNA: TGTGCCAGCAGCGAGACACAGTCCTACGAGCAGTACTTC

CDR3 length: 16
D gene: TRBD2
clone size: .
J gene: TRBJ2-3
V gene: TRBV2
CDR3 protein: CASRPGLAGDTDTQYF
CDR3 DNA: TGTGCCAGCAGGCCGGGACTAGCGGGAGACACAGATACGCAGTATTTT

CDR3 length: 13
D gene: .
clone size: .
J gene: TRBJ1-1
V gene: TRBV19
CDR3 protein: CASKAGEYTEAFF
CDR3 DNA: TGTGCCAGTAAGGCAGGGGAGTACACTGAAGCTTTCTTT

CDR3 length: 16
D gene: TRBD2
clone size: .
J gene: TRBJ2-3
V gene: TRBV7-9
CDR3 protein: CASSFTLAGGTDTQYF
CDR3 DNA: TGTGCCAGCAGCTTTACGCTAGCGGGGGGCACAGATACGCAGTATTTT

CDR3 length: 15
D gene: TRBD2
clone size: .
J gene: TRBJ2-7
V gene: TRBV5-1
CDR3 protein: CASSLRLAGSYEQYF
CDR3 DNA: TGCGCCAGCAGCTTAAGACTAGCGGGCTCCTACGAGCAGTACTTC

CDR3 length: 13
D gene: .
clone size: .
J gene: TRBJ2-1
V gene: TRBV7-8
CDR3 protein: CASSLSVIHEQFF
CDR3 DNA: TGTGCCAGCAGCTTATCGGTTATCCATGAGCAGTTCTTC

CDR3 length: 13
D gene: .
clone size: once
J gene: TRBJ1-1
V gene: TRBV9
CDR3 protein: CASSVGANTEAFF
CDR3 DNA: TGTGCCAGCAGCGTAGGGGCGAACACTGAAGCTTTCTTT

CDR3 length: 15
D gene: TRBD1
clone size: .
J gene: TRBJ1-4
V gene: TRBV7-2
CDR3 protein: CASSFPDRARGKLFF
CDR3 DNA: TGTGCCAGCAGCTTTCCGGACAGGGCTCGGGGAAAACTGTTTTTT

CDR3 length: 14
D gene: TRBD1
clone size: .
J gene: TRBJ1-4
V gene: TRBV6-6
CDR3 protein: CASSSDRGNEKLFF
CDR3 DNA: TGTGCCAGCAGTTCGGACAGGGGAAATGAAAAACTGTTTTTT

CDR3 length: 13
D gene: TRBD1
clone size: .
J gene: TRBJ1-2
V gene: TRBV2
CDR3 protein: CASREGQGYGYTF
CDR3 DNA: TGTGCCAGCAGAGAGGGACAGGGATATGGCTACACCTTC

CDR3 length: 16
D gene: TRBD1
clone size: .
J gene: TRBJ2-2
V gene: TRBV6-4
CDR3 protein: CASSREPGTGTGELFF
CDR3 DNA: TGTGCCAGCAGCAGAGAACCCGGGACAGGGACCGGGGAGCTGTTTTTT

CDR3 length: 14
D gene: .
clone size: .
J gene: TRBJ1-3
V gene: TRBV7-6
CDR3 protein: CASSLVLSGNTIYF
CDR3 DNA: TGTGCCAGCAGCTTAGTTCTCTCTGGAAACACCATATATTTT

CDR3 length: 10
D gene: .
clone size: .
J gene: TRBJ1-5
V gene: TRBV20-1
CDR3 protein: CSASQQPQHF
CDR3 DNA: TGCAGTGCTAGTCAACAGCCCCAGCATTTT

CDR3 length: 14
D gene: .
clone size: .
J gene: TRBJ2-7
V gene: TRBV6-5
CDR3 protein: CATKGVGTSYEQYF
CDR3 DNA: TGTGCCACCAAGGGGGTCGGGACCTCCTACGAGCAGTACTTC

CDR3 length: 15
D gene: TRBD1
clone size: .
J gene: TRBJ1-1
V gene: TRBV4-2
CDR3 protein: CASSQGEGGPTEAFF
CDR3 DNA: TGTGCCAGCAGCCAAGGCGAAGGGGGCCCGACTGAAGCTTTCTTT

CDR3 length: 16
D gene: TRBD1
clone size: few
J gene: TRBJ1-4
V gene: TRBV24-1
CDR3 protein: CATSDGHRGTGEKLFF
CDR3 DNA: TGTGCCACCAGTGACGGTCACAGGGGGACGGGTGAAAAACTGTTTTTT

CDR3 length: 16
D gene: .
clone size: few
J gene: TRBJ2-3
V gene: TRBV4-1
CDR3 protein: CASSPARARDTDTQYF
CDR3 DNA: TGCGCCAGCAGCCCGGCCCGAGCGAGAGACACAGATACGCAGTATTTT

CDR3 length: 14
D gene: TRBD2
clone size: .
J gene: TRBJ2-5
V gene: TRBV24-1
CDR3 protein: CATGTAGLQETQYF
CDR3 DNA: TGTGCCACCGGAACAGCGGGGCTACAAGAGACCCAGTACTTC

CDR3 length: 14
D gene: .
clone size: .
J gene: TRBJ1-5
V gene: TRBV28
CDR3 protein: CASSLGGNTQPQHF
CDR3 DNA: TGTGCCAGCAGTTTAGGCGGAAACACTCAGCCCCAGCATTTT

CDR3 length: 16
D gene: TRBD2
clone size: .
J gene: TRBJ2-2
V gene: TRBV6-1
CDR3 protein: CASSVLAGGPPGELFF
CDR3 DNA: TGTGCCAGCAGTGTCCTAGCGGGGGGCCCCCCCGGGGAGCTGTTTTTT

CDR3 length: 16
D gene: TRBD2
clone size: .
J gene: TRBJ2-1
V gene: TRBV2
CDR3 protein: CASMLGGASGSNEQFF
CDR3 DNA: TGTGCCAGCATGCTCGGGGGGGCTAGCGGGAGTAATGAGCAGTTCTTC

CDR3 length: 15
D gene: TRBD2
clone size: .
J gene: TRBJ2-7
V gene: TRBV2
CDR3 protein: CASMLPGLAGDEQYF
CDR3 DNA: TGTGCCAGCATGTTACCGGGACTAGCGGGAGACGAGCAGTACTTC

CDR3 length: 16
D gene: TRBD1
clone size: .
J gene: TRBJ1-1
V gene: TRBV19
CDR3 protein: CASSMNVGQGNTEAFF
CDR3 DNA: TGTGCCAGTAGTATGAATGTAGGACAGGGGAACACTGAAGCTTTCTTT

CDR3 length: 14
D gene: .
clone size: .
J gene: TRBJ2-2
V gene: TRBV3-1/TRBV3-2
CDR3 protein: CASSQRTVAGELFF
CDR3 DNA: TGTGCCAGCAGCCAAAGGACAGTGGCCGGGGAGCTGTTTTTT

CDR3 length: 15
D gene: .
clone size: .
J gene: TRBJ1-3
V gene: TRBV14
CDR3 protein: CASSQEPTSGNTIYF
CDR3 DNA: TGTGCCAGCAGCCAAGAACCAACTTCTGGAAACACCATATATTTT

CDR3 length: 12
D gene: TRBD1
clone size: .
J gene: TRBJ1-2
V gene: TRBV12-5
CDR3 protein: CASGLDRGGYTF
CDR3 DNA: TGTGCTAGTGGTTTAGACAGGGGTGGCTACACCTTC

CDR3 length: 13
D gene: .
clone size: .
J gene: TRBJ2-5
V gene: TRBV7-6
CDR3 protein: CAASRRTEETQYF
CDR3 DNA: TGTGCAGCCAGTAGACGGACAGAAGAGACCCAGTACTTC

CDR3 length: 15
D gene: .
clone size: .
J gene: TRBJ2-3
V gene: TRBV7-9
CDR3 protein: CASSLDGQVTDTQYF
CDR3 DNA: TGTGCCAGCAGCTTAGATGGACAAGTAACAGATACGCAGTATTTT

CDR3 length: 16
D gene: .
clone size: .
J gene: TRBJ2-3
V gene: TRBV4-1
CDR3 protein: CASSLGRGPRTDTQYF
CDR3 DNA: TGCGCCAGCAGCCTCGGGAGGGGGCCTCGCACAGATACGCAGTATTTT

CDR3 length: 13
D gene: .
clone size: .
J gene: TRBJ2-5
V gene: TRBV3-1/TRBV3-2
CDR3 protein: CASSQDRGGTQYF
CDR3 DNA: TGTGCCAGCAGCCAAGATAGGGGGGGGACCCAGTACTTC

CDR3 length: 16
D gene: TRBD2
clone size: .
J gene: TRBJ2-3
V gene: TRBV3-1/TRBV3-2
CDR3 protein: CASSQDLAVGADTQYF
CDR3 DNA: TGTGCCAGCAGCCAAGATCTAGCGGTGGGGGCAGATACGCAGTATTTT

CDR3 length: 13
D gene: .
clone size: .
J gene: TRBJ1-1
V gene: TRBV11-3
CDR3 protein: CASSMNTGTEAFF
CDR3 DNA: TGTGCCAGCAGCATGAATACGGGAACTGAAGCTTTCTTT

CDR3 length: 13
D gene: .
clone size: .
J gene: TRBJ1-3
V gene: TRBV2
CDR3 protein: CASQEDSGNTIYF
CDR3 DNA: TGTGCCAGTCAAGAGGACAGCGGAAACACCATATATTTT

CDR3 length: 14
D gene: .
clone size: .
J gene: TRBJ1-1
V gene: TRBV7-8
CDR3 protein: CASSGRAQGTEAFF
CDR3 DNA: TGTGCCAGCAGCGGTAGGGCTCAGGGAACTGAAGCTTTCTTT

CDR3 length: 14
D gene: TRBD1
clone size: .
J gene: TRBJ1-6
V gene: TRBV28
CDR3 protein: CASSLITGQGYFHF
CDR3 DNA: TGTGCCAGCAGTTTAATAACCGGACAGGGTTATTTCCACTTT

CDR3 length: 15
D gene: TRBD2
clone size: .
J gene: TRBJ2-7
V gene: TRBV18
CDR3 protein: CASSPLAESSYEQYF
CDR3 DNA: TGTGCCAGCTCACCCCTAGCGGAGAGCTCCTACGAGCAGTACTTC